This TCR beta chain was captured in a study of blood T cell repertoires in COVID-19. About the research overall: Whether acute or convalescent, the COVID-19 samples came from the United States, Italy and Spain. T cells, B-cell-depleted T cells, or PBMCs supplied cDNA or gDNA.

The ends lost 4 bases at V and 1 base at J; junction bases unmatched: 7. The CDR3 is 18 amino acids. Germline lookup yields CDR1 SGHNT and CDR2 YYREEE (reference sequence). Only in-frame clones appear in the TCRdb table, and some are missing; sequencing was by immunoSEQ multiplex PCR. The repertoire holds just over 150,000 clones, around nine tenths seen once, with more than 2% in the top ten. The chain links TRBV5-4 to TRBJ2-3; 15 bases are a match to TRBD2. The source is a woman aged 70-85 years with acute or convalescent COVID-19. Sequenced sample: peripheral blood. CDR3 sequence reads: CASSKTGTSGGRTDTQYF. CDR3 nucleotides: TGTGCCAGCAGCAAAACCGGGACTAGCGGGGGGCGCACAGATACGCAGTATTTT.